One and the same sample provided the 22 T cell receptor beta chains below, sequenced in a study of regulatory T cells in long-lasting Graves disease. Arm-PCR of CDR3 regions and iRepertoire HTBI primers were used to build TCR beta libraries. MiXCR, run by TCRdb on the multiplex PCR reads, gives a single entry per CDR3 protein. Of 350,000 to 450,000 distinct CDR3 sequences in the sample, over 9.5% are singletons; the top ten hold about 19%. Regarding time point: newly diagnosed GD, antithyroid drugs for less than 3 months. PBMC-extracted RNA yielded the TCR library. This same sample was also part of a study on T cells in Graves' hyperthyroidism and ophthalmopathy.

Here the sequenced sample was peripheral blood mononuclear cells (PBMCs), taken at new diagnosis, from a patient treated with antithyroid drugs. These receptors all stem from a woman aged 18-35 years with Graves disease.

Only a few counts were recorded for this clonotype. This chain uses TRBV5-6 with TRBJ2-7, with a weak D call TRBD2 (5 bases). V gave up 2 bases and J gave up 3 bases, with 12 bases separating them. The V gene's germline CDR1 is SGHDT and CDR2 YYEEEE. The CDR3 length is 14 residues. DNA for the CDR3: TGTGCCAGCAGCTTACCCGGAGCGGTCTACGAGCAGTACTTC. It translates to CASSLPGAVYEQYF.

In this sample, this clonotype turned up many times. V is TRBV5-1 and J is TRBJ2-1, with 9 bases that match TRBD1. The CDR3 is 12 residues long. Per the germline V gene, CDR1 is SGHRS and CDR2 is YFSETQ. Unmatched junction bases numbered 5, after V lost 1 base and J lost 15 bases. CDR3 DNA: TGCGCCAGCAGCTTGACCGGGACAGGGAGGTTCTTC. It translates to CASSLTGTGRFF.

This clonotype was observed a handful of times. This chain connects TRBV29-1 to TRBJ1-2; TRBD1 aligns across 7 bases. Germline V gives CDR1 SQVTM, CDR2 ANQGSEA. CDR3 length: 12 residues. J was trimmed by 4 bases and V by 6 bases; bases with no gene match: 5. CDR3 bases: TGCAGCGTGGTACAGGGGCCCTATGGCTACACCTTC. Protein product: CSVVQGPYGYTF.

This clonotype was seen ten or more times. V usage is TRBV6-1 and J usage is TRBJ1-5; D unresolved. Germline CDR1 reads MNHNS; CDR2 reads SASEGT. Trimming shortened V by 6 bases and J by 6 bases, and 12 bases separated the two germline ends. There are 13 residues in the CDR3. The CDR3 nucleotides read TGTGCCAGCAGCCTGGGGTTCTTTCAGCCCCAGCATTTT. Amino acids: CASSLGFFQPQHF.

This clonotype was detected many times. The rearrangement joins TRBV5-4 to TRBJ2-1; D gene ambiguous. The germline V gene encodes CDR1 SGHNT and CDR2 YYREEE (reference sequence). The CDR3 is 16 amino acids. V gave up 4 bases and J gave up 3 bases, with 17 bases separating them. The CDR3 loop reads CASSPLNLLGYNEQFF. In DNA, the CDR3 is TGTGCCAGCAGCCCATTAAACCTGCTGGGCTACAATGAGCAGTTCTTC.

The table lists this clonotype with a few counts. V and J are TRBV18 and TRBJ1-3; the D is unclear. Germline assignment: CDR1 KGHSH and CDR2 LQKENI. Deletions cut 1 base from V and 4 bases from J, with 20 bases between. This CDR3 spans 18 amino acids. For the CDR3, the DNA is TGTGCCAGCTCACCACGAGGGCAGGCGACTTATCCCGGAAACACCATATATTTT. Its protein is CASSPRGQATYPGNTIYF.

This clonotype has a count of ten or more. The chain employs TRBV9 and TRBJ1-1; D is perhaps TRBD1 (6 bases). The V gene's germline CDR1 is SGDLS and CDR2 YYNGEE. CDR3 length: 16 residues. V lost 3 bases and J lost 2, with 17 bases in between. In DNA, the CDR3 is TGTGCCAGCAGCGCAGGAACGGGACACCCTAACACTGAAGCTTTCTTT. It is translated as CASSAGTGHPNTEAFF.

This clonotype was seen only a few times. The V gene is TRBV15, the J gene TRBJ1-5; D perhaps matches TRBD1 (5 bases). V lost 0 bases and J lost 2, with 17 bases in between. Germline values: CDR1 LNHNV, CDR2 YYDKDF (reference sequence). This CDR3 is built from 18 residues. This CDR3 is CATSRDDSRVFGNQPQHF. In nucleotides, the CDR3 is TGTGCCACCAGCAGAGATGACAGTAGGGTGTTTGGCAATCAGCCCCAGCATTTT.

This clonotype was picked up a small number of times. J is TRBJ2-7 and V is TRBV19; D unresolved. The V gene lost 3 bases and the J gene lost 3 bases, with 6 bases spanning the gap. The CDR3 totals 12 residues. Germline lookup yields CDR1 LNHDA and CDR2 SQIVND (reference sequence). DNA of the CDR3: TGTGCCAGTAGTATTGGCAACTACGAGCAGTACTTC. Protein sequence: CASSIGNYEQYF.

CDR3 DNA sequence: TGTGCCAGCAGCTTAGCCATAACAGGGGTCAGGGTGAGCAATCAGCCCCAGCATTTT. Amino acid sequence: CASSLAITGVRVSNQPQHF. The chain employs TRBV7-8 and TRBJ1-5; 7 nucleotides line up with TRBD1. Germline values: CDR1 SGHVS, CDR2 FQNEAQ. The CDR3 has 19 amino acids. V was pared by 0 bases and J by 1 base, with 12 bases of the junction left unmatched.

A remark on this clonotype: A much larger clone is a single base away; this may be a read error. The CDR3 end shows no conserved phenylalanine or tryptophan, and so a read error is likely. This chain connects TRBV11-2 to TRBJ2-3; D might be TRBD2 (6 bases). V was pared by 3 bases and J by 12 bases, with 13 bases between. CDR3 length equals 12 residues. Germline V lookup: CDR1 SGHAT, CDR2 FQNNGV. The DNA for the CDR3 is TGTGCCAGCAGCTTCCGGGACTCATCACAGTATATT. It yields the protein CASSFRDSSQYI.

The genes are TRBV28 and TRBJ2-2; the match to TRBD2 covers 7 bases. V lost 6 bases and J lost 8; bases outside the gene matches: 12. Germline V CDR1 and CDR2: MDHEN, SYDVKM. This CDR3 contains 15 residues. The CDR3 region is CASSLARAGRGELFF. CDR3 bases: TGTGCCAGCAGCTTAGCAAGAGCGGGAAGGGGGGAGCTGTTTTTT.

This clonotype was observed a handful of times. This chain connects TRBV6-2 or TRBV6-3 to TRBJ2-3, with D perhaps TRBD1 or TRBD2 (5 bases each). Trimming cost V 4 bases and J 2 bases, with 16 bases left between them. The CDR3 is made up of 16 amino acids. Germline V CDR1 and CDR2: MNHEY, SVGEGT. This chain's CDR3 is CASSSGANFPTDTQYF. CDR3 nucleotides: TGTGCCAGCAGTTCCGGGGCCAATTTTCCCACAGATACGCAGTATTTT.

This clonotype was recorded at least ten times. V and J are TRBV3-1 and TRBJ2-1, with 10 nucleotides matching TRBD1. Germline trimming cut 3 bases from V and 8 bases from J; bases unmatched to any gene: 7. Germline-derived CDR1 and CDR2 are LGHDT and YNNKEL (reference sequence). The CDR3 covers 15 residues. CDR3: CASSQGWDRGHEQFF. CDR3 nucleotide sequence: TGTGCCAGCAGCCAGGGCTGGGACAGGGGCCATGAGCAGTTCTTC.

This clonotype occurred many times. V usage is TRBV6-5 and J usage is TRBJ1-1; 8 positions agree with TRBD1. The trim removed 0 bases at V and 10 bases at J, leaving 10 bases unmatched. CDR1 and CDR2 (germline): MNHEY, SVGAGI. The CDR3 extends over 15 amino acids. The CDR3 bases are TGTGCCAGCAGTTACTCGAGCAGGGGGCTGTTTCCAGCTTTCTTT. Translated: CASSYSSRGLFPAFF.

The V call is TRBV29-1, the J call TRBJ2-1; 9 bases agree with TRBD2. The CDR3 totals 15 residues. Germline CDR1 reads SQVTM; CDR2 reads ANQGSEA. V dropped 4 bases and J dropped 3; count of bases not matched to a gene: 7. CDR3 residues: CSVAGRLADYNEQFF. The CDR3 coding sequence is TGCAGCGTTGCCGGGCGACTAGCGGACTACAATGAGCAGTTCTTC.

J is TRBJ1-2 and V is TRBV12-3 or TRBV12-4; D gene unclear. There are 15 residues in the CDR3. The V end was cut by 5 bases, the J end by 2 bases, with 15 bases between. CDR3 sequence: CASSLGSRGNYGYTF. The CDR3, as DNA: TGTGCCAGCAGTCTTGGGAGCCGAGGAAACTATGGCTACACCTTC.

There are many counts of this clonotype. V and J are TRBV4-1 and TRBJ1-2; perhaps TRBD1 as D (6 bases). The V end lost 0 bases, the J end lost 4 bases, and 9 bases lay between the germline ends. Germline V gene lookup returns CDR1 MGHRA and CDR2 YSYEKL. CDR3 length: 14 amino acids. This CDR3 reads CASSQDRGAYGYTF. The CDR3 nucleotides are TGCGCCAGCAGCCAAGACCGGGGGGCCTATGGCTACACCTTC.

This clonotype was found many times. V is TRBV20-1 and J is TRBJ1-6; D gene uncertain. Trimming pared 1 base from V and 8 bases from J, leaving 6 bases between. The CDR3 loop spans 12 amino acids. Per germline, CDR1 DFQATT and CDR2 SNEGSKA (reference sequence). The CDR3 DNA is TGCAGTGCTAGAGCCGTATATTCACCCCTCCACTTT. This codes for CSARAVYSPLHF.

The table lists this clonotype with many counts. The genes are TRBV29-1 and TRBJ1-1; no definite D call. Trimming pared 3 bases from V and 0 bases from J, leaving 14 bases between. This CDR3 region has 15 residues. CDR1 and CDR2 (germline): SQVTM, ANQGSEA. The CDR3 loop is CSVEDGNRVNTEAFF. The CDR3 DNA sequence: TGCAGCGTTGAGGATGGGAACAGAGTGAACACTGAAGCTTTCTTT. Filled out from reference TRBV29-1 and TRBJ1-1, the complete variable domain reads SAVISQKPSRDICQRGTSLTIQCQVDSQVTMMFWYRQQPGQSLTLIATANQGSEATYESGFVIDKFPISRPNLTFSTLTVSNMSPEDSSIYLCSVEDGNRVNTEAFFGQGTRLTVV.

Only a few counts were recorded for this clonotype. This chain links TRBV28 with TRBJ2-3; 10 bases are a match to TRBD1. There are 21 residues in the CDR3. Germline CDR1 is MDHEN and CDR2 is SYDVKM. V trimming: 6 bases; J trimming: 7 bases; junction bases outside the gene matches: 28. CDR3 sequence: CASSSPYLVGQGRAWGNTQYF. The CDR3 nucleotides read TGTGCCAGCAGCTCCCCCTACCTCGTGGGACAGGGGAGAGCGTGGGGCAATACGCAGTATTTT.

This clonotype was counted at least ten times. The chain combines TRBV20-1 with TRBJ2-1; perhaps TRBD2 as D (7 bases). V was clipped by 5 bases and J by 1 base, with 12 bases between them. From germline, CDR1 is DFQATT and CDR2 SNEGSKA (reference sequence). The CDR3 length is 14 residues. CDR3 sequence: CSAARGASYNEQFF. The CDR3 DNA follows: TGCAGTGCTGCCCGGGGGGCGTCCTACAATGAGCAGTTCTTC.